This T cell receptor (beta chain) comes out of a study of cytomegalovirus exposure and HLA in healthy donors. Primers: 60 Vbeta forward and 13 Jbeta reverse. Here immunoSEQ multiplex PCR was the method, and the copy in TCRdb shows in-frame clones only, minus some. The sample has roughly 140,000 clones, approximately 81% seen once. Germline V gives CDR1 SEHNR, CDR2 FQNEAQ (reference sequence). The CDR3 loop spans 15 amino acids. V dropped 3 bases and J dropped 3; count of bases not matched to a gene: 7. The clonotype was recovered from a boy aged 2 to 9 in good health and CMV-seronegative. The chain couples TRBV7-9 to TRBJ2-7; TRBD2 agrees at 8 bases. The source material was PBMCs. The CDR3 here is CASSFVRGASYEQYF. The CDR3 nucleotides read TGTGCCAGCAGCTTTGTGCGGGGGGCCAGCTACGAGCAGTACTTC. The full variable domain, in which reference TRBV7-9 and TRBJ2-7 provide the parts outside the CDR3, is DTGVSQNPRHKITKRGQNVTFRCDPISEHNRLYWYRQTLGQGPEFLTYFQNEAQLEKSRLLSDRFSAERPKGSFSTLEIQRTEQGDSAMYLCASSFVRGASYEQYFGPGTRLTVT.